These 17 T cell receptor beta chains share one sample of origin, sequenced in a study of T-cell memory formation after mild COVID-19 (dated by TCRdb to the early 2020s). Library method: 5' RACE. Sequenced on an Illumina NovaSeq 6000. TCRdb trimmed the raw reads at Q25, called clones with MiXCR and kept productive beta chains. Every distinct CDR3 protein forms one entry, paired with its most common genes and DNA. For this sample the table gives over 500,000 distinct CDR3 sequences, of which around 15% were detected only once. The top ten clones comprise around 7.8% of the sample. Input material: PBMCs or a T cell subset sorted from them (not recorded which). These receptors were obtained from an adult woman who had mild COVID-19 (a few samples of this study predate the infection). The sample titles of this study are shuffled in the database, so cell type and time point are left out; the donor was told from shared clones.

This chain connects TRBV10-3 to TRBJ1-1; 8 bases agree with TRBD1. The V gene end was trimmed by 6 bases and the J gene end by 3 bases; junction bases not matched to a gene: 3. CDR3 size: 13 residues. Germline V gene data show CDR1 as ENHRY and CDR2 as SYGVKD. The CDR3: CAISPDRDTEAFF. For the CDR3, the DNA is TGTGCCATCAGCCCGGACAGGGACACTGAAGCTTTCTTT.

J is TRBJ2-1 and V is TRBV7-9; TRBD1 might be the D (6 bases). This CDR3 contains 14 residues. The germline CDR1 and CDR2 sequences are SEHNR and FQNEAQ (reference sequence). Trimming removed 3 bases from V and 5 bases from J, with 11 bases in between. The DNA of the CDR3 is TGTGCCAGCAGCTTTAGTGGGACACACAATGAGCAGTTCTTC. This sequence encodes CASSFSGTHNEQFF.

The CDR3 region is CSAQPTGVNYNSPLHF. The CDR3 nucleotides read TGCAGTGCTCAACCGACAGGGGTAAACTATAATTCACCCCTCCACTTT. The chain joins TRBV20-1 to TRBJ1-6, with TRBD1 identical over 8 bases. V dropped 5 bases and J dropped 3; count of bases not matched to a gene: 9. The germline CDR1 and CDR2 sequences are DFQATT and SNEGSKA (reference sequence). This CDR3 spans 16 amino acids.

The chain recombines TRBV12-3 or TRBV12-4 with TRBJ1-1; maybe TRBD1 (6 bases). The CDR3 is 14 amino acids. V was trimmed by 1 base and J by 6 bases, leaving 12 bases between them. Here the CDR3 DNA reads TGTGCCAGCAGTTTAGGACAGGCCCAGCCTGAAGCTTTCTTT. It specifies CASSLGQAQPEAFF.

The CDR3 DNA follows: TGTGCCAGCAGCTTGGGCCCCCAGGGTGGCTACACCTTC. It is translated as CASSLGPQGGYTF. V gene TRBV5-5 combines with J gene TRBJ1-2; possibly TRBD1 for D (5 bases). This CDR3 has 13 residues. Germline V gene data show CDR1 as SGHKS and CDR2 as YYEKEE (reference sequence). V lost 0 bases, J lost 7 bases, and 10 bases lay in between. Full variable domain (outside the CDR3, taken from reference TRBV5-5 and TRBJ1-2): DAGVTQSPTHLIKTRGQQVTLRCSPISGHKSVSWYQQVLGQGPQFIFQYYEKEERGRGNFPDRFSARQFPNYSSELNVNALLLGDSALYLCASSLGPQGGYTFGSGTRLTVV.

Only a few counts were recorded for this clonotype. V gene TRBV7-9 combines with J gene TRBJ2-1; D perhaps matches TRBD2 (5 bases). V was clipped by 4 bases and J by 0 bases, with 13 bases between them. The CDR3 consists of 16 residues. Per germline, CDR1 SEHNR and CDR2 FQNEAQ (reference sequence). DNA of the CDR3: TGTGCCAGCAGCTCGGCGCGGGTAGGCTCCTACAATGAGCAGTTCTTC. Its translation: CASSSARVGSYNEQFF. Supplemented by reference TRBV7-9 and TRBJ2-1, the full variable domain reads DTGVSQNPRHKITKRGQNVTFRCDPISEHNRLYWYRQTLGQGPEFLTYFQNEAQLEKSRLLSDRFSAERPKGSFSTLEIQRTEQGDSAMYLCASSSARVGSYNEQFFGPGTRLTVL.

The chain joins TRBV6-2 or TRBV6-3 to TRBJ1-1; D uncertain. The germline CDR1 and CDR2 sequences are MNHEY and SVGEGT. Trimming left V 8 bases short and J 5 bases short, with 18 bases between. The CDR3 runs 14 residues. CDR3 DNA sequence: TGTGCCAGCGTCCGAACTCCTCTCCGAACTGAAGCTTTCTTT. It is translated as CASVRTPLRTEAFF.

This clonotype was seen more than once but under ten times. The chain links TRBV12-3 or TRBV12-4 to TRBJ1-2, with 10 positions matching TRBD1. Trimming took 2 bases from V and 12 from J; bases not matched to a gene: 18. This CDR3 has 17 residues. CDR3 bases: TGTGCCAGCAGTTTAAGCGGGACAGGGGAATACTATGGGCGTGACACCTTC. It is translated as CASSLSGTGEYYGRDTF.

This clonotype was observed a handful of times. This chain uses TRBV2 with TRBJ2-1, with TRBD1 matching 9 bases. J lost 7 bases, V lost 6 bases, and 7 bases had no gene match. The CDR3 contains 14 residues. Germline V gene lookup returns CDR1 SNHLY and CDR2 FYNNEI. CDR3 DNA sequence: TGTGCCAGCAGAGTTACAGGGGGCCTAAATGAGCAGTTCTTC. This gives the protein CASRVTGGLNEQFF.

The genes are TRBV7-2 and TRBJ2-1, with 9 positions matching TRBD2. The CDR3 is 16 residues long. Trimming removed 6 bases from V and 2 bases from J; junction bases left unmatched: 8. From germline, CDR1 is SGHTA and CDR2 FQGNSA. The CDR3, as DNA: TGTGCCAGCAGGTCTAGGGCTAGCGGGACCTACAATGAGCAGTTCTTC. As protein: CASRSRASGTYNEQFF.

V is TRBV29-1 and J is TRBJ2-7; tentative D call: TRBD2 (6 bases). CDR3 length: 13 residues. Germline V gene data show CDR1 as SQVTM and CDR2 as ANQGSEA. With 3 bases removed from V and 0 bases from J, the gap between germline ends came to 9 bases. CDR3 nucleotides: TGCAGCGTTGATGGGGGGAGCTCCTACGAGCAGTACTTC. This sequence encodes CSVDGGSSYEQYF.

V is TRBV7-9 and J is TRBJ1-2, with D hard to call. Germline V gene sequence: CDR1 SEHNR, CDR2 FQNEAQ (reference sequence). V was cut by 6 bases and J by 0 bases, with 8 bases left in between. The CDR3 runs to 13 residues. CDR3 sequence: CASSRTPNYGYTF. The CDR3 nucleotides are TGTGCCAGCAGTCGGACCCCTAACTATGGCTACACCTTC.

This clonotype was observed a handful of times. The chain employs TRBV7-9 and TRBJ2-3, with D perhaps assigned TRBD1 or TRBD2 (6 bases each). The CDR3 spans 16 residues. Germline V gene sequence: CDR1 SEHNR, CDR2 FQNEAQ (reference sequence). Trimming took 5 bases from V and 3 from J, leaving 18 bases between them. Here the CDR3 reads CASSPLGGQRTDTQYF. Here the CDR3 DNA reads TGTGCCAGCAGCCCCCTGGGGGGCCAACGGACAGATACGCAGTATTTT.

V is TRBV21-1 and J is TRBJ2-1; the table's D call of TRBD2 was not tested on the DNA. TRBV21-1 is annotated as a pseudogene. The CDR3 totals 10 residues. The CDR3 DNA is TGTGCCAGAGGAGGCAATGAGCAGTTCTTC. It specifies CARGGNEQFF.

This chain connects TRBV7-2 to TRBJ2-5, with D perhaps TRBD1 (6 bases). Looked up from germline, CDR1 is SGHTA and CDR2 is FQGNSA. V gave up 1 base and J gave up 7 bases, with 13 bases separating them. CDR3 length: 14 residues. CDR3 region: CASSLGQGMGTQYF. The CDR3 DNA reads TGTGCCAGCAGCTTAGGGCAGGGGATGGGGACCCAGTACTTC.

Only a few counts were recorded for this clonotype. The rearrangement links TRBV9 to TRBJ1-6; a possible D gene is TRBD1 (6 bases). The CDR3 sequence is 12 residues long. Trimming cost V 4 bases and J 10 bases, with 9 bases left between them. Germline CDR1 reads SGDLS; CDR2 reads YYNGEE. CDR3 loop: CASSPQGSPLHF. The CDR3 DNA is TGTGCCAGCAGCCCTCAGGGGTCACCCCTCCACTTT.

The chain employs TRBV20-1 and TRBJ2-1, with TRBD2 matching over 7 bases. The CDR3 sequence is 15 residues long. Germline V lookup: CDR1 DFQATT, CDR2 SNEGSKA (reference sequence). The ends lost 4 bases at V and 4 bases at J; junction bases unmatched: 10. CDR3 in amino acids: CSATRTGRVYNEQFF. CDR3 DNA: TGCAGTGCTACCCGGACTGGGAGGGTATACAATGAGCAGTTCTTC.